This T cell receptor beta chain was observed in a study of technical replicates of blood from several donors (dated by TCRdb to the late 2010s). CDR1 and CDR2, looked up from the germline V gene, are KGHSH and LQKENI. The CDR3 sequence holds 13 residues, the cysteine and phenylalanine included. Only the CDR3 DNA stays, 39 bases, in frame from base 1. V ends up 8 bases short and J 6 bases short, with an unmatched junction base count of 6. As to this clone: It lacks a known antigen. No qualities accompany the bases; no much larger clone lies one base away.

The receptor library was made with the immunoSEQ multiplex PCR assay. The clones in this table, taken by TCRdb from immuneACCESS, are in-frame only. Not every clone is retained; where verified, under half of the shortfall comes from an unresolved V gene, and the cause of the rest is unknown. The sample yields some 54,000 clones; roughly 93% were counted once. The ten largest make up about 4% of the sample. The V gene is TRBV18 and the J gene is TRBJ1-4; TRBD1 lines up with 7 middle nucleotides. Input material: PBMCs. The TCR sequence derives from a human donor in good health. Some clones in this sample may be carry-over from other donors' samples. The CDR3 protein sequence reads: CASTRDRDEKLFF. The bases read TGTGCCAGCACCCGGGACAGAGATGAAAAACTGTTTTTT.